The 16 T cell receptor beta chains in this list originate from one sample, sequenced in a study of blood T cell repertoires in COVID-19 (dated by TCRdb to the early 2020s). Receptor libraries were prepared by the immunoSEQ multiplex PCR assay. TCRdb obtained this table from immuneACCESS and retained in-frame rearrangements with V and J assigned. These tables miss some clones; where compared with another copy, unresolved V genes account for less than half of the shortfall, and the remainder is unexplained. The sample table records some 270,000 clones; approximately 91% of these occur just once. The leading ten clones occupy around 1.7% of the sample. The sample taken for sequencing was PBMCs or T cells enriched from blood (not recorded which). These receptors were obtained from a woman aged 40 to 50 who had recovered from COVID-19.

The sample holds one count of this clone. The chain is built from TRBV3-1 (or the pseudogene TRBV3-2) and TRBJ1-2; 8 bases map to TRBD1. V was clipped by 1 base and J by 8 bases; unmatched bases: 3. CDR3 length: 13 amino acids. Germline V gives CDR1 LGHDT, CDR2 YNNKEL (reference sequence). The CDR3 reads CASSQAQGDGYTF. DNA of the CDR3: TGTGCCAGCAGCCAAGCACAGGGGGACGGCTACACCTTC.

Only a few counts were recorded for this clone. The chain joins TRBV29-1 to TRBJ2-1, with D maybe TRBD1 (6 bases). Trimming shortened V by 5 bases and J by 9 bases, and 17 bases separated the two germline ends. Germline V gene sequence: CDR1 SQVTM, CDR2 ANQGSEA. CDR3 length: 13 amino acids. The CDR3 loop reads CSVSSGQKGEQFF. The CDR3, as DNA: TGCAGCGTTTCAAGCGGACAGAAGGGTGAGCAGTTCTTC.

This clone has a single count. The chain recombines TRBV10-3 with TRBJ1-1; D unclear. V dropped 11 bases and J dropped 1 base, with 14 bases sitting between them. Germline lookup yields CDR1 ENHRY and CDR2 SYGVKD. This CDR3 is 13 amino acids long. The CDR3 DNA reads as TGTGCCTCACGGAACAGCGGGAACACTGAAGCTTTCTTT. Translated, it gives CASRNSGNTEAFF.

The CDR3 reads CASSVRREGDNEQFF. CDR3 in DNA: TGTGCCAGCAGCGTAAGGCGGGAGGGAGACAATGAGCAGTTCTTC. J is TRBJ2-1 and V is TRBV9; 9 nucleotides match TRBD2. The CDR3 is 15 residues long. Germline CDR1 and CDR2: SGDLS and YYNGEE. After removal of 1 base from V and 5 bases from J, the junction contained 4 bases not matched to a gene.

This chain uses TRBV2 with TRBJ2-3, with 7 positions matching TRBD2. With 3 bases clipped from V and 3 bases from J, the junction kept 9 bases outside the gene matches. The CDR3 totals 16 residues. CDR1 is SNHLY, CDR2 FYNNEI, per germline. The CDR3 coding sequence is TGTGCCAGCAGTGATTGGCGGGAGTGGGTGACAGATACGCAGTATTTT. Translation: CASSDWREWVTDTQYF.

The J gene is TRBJ1-3, the V gene TRBV15; D remains unclear. CDR1 LNHNV and CDR2 YYDKDF come from the germline V gene (reference sequence). V lost 8 bases and J 0 bases, leaving 14 bases between the germline ends. The CDR3 totals 15 residues. The CDR3 bases are TGTGCCACCTTCGGTACCATGAGCTCTGGAAACACCATATATTTT. Encoded protein: CATFGTMSSGNTIYF.

This CDR3 is CASSSAGASYGYTF. The CDR3 DNA sequence: TGTGCCAGCAGCTCCGCGGGGGCGAGCTATGGCTACACCTTC. The rearrangement joins TRBV7-9 to TRBJ1-2; a possible D gene is TRBD1 (6 bases). This CDR3 has 14 amino acids. Trimming pared 4 bases from V and 4 bases from J, leaving 13 bases between. The germline CDR1 and CDR2 sequences are SEHNR and FQNEAQ (reference sequence).

The rearrangement links TRBV5-1 to TRBJ2-7, with TRBD1 matching 10 bases. Trimming removed 0 bases from V and 9 bases from J; junction bases left unmatched: 9. The CDR3 is 15 residues long. Germline CDR1 is SGHRS and CDR2 is YFSETQ. For the CDR3, the DNA is TGCGCCAGCAGCTTGGAGACAGGGGGCACCCAGGGGCAGTACTTC. Its protein product is CASSLETGGTQGQYF.

V usage is TRBV5-4 and J usage is TRBJ2-7, with 9 bases matching TRBD1. The CDR3 spans 14 residues. Germline-derived CDR1 and CDR2 are SGHNT and YYREEE (reference sequence). V lost 3 bases to trimming and J lost 5 bases; unmatched junction nucleotides: 6. The CDR3 region is CASSSQGAVHEQYF. CDR3 bases: TGTGCCAGCAGCTCACAGGGGGCTGTCCACGAGCAGTACTTC.

This clone occurred a few times. V and J are TRBV6-5 and TRBJ1-2; D is undetermined. The V gene lost 4 bases and the J gene lost 0 bases, with 6 bases spanning the gap. Germline-derived CDR1 and CDR2 are MNHEY and SVGAGI. CDR3 size: 13 residues. The CDR3 nucleotides are TGTGCCAGCAGTTTGGCGGCTAACTATGGCTACACCTTC. This codes for CASSLAANYGYTF.

This sequence joins TRBV5-1 and TRBJ1-3; weak D call: TRBD1 (6 bases). Germline CDR1 is SGHRS and CDR2 is YFSETQ. V was pared by 1 base and J by 0 bases, with 11 bases between. The CDR3 has 16 amino acids. This CDR3 reads CASSLSGVLSGNTIYF. In DNA, the CDR3 is TGCGCCAGCAGCTTGTCAGGGGTGCTCTCTGGAAACACCATATATTTT. The complete variable domain, with remaining parts taken from reference TRBV5-1 and TRBJ1-3, reads KAGVTQTPRYLIKTRGQQVTLSCSPISGHRSVSWYQQTPGQGLQFLFEYFSETQRNKGNFPGRFSGRQFSNSRSEMNVSTLELGDSALYLCASSLSGVLSGNTIYFGEGSWLTVV.

This chain connects TRBV6-6 to TRBJ1-2, with D possibly matching TRBD1 (5 bases). V gave up 5 bases and J gave up 1 base, with 20 bases separating them. This CDR3 region has 17 residues. Germline CDR1 reads MNHNY; CDR2 reads SVGAGI (reference sequence). CDR3 sequence (DNA): TGTGCCAGCAGTCTCGGACACCACCGCCCGAATAACTATGGCTACACCTTC. Its translation: CASSLGHHRPNNYGYTF.

The V call is TRBV19, the J call TRBJ2-5, with D perhaps matching TRBD1 (6 bases). Germline-derived CDR1 and CDR2 are LNHDA and SQIVND (reference sequence). The CDR3 spans 15 residues. Trimming took 0 bases from V and 4 from J, leaving 12 bases between them. In DNA form, the CDR3 reads TGTGCCAGTAGTATAGATCAGCGCAGGGGAGAGACCCAGTACTTC. It is translated as CASSIDQRRGETQYF.

The rearrangement links TRBV15 to TRBJ1-4; 7 bases are a match to TRBD1. The CDR3 extends over 16 amino acids. Trimming cost V 0 bases and J 6 bases; bases outside gene matches: 7. The germline gives CDR1 LNHNV, CDR2 YYDKDF (reference sequence). CDR3 nucleotides: TGTGCCACCAGCAGAGATCTGGGCAGGGGGGATGAAAAACTGTTTTTT. Its translation: CATSRDLGRGDEKLFF.

The V gene is TRBV5-1, the J gene TRBJ2-3, with D possibly matching TRBD1 (5 bases). The CDR3 contains 16 residues. Trimming shortened V by 0 bases and J by 6 bases, and 17 bases separated the two germline ends. CDR1 is SGHRS and CDR2 is YFSETQ in the germline V gene. Here the CDR3 reads CASSLAPGNWADTQYF. In DNA, the CDR3 is TGCGCCAGCAGCTTGGCCCCAGGGAACTGGGCGGATACGCAGTATTTT.

The gene calls are TRBV30 and TRBJ1-2; a weak D match, TRBD1 (5 bases). The ends were cut back, 4 bases at V and 8 bases at J, with 14 bases in the middle. The CDR3 loop spans 12 amino acids. Germline V gives CDR1 GTSNPN, CDR2 SVGIG (reference sequence). CDR3 bases: TGTGCCTGGAAGTTAGGGGCGAAGGGCTACACCTTC. Amino acids: CAWKLGAKGYTF.